These 23 T cell receptor beta chains were all obtained from the same sample, sequenced in a study of T cells in Graves' hyperthyroidism and ophthalmopathy. The TCR beta CDR3 regions underwent amplification using RNA transcripts as the source. The primer set for the first-round RT-PCR of the TCR CDR3 was HTBI. TCRdb re-analysed the multiplex PCR reads in MiXCR, keeping a single row per CDR3 protein. The sample lists roughly 180,000 distinct CDR3 sequences, just under 9.5% occurring once. Sequencing was done on a sample of blood. All receptors come from a woman aged 18-30 years with Graves' hyperthyroidism that later progressed to Graves' ophthalmopathy.

This clonotype was seen repeatedly, ten times or more. In DNA form, the CDR3 reads TGCAGTGCGTCCGATACCGGGACTAGCGTATGGGAGCAGTACTTC. Translating it yields CSASDTGTSVWEQYF. V gene TRBV20-1 combines with J gene TRBJ2-7; 10 positions match TRBD2. The germline CDR1 and CDR2 sequences are DFQATT and SNEGSKA (reference sequence). V was clipped by 6 bases and J by 7 bases; unmatched bases: 15. The CDR3 extends over 15 amino acids.

This clonotype was observed a handful of times. The rearrangement uses TRBV27 and TRBJ1-1, with a possible D match to TRBD1 (5 bases). V was clipped by 3 bases and J by 0 bases, with 14 bases between them. This CDR3 has 16 amino acids. CDR1 is MNHEY and CDR2 is SMNVEV in the germline V gene (reference sequence). CDR3 in amino acids: CASSFSYGAMNTEAFF. Written as DNA, the CDR3 is TGTGCCAGCAGTTTCTCGTACGGGGCGATGAACACTGAAGCTTTCTTT.

This clonotype was detected ten times or more. The chain links TRBV3-1 to TRBJ2-3; 10 bases fit TRBD1. Germline CDR1 is LGHDT and CDR2 is YNNKEL (reference sequence). The CDR3 is made up of 18 amino acids. J was trimmed by 2 bases and V by 4 bases; bases with no gene match: 12. The CDR3, as DNA: TGTGCCAGCAGCCCCGCGTCGGGACAGGGGACTTTCACAGATACGCAGTATTTT. It translates to CASSPASGQGTFTDTQYF.

This clonotype was counted at least ten times. The chain uses TRBV15 and TRBJ2-5; TRBD2 matches at 8 bases. The CDR3 runs to 15 residues. V lost 0 bases to trimming and J lost 3 bases; unmatched junction nucleotides: 3. CDR1 is LNHNV, CDR2 YYDKDF, per germline (reference sequence). CDR3 nucleotides: TGTGCCACCAGCAGAGAGCTAGCGGGTAAAGAGACCCAGTACTTC. Its protein is CATSRELAGKETQYF. Drawing the rest from reference TRBV15 and TRBJ2-5, the complete variable domain is DAMVIQNPRYQVTQFGKPVTLSCSQTLNHNVMYWYQQKSSQAPKLLFHYYDKDFNNEADTPDNFQSRRPNTSFCFLDIRSPGLGDTAMYLCATSRELAGKETQYFGPGTRLLVL.

Points on this clonotype: Sequence at one end of the junction differs from germline and may be a read error. This chain joins TRBV6-9 and TRBJ1-2; 7 bases map to TRBD1. There are 15 residues in the CDR3. CDR1 and CDR2 from the germline V gene are MNHGY and SVAAGI. CDR3 sequence (DNA): TGTGCCAGCAGTGATTCGACAGGGCGGGTGGGCGGCTACACCTTC. The encoded protein is CASSDSTGRVGGYTF.

The table lists this clonotype with many counts. The chain carries TRBV30 and TRBJ1-5; 11 bases agree with TRBD1. The CDR3 spans 15 residues. The germline V gene encodes CDR1 GTSNPN and CDR2 SVGIG (reference sequence). J gave up 6 bases and V 3 bases, and 7 bases lay outside the gene matches. CDR3 region: CAWSLRDRGSQPQHF. CDR3 nucleotide sequence: TGTGCCTGGAGCCTGAGGGACAGGGGGAGTCAGCCCCAGCATTTT.

This clonotype has only a few counts. The chain has TRBV7-2 and TRBJ2-1; weak D call: TRBD2 (5 bases). The CDR3 extends over 15 amino acids. CDR1 is SGHTA, CDR2 FQGNSA, per germline. V dropped 2 bases and J dropped 4 bases, with 12 bases sitting between them. CDR3 DNA sequence: TGTGCCAGCAGCTTAATTAGCGACCCATACAATGAGCAGTTCTTC. This encodes CASSLISDPYNEQFF.

This clonotype has at least ten counts. As DNA, the CDR3 is TGTGCCAGCAACCCAGGGAGGGGAGATACGCAGTATTTT. Protein sequence: CASNPGRGDTQYF. V and J are TRBV7-3 and TRBJ2-3, with 7 positions matching TRBD2. Germline V CDR1 and CDR2: SGHTA, FQGTGA. Trimming took 7 bases from V and 5 from J; bases not matched to a gene: 6. The CDR3 contains 13 residues.

The table lists this clonotype with many counts. The rearrangement links TRBV20-1 to TRBJ2-1; 11 bases line up with TRBD2. Losses at the gene ends were 6 bases for V and 9 bases for J; bases not matched to a gene: 7. The CDR3 spans 13 residues. The germline CDR1 and CDR2 sequences are DFQATT and SNEGSKA (reference sequence). CDR3 sequence reads: CSARTSGRFEQFF. The CDR3 coding sequence is TGCAGTGCAAGAACTAGCGGGAGATTTGAGCAGTTCTTC.

This clonotype was seen more than once but under ten times. The J gene is TRBJ2-3, the V gene TRBV19; no reliable D call. The CDR3 covers 14 residues. Looked up from germline, CDR1 is LNHDA and CDR2 is SQIVND (reference sequence). V was cut by 3 bases and J by 7 bases, with 14 bases left in between. CDR3 coding DNA: TGTGCCAGTAGTATTTCAGACCTTGTGTATACGCAGTATTTT. It encodes CASSISDLVYTQYF.

This clonotype has a handful of counts. The chain links TRBV25-1 to TRBJ2-7, with TRBD1 as a possible D gene (6 bases). CDR3 length: 16 residues. The V gene's germline CDR1 is MGHDK and CDR2 SYGVNS. V shed 3 bases and J shed 3 bases, with 18 bases lying between them. CDR3 sequence (DNA): TGTGCCAGCAGTGACTCCCAGGGGATCCAGTACTACGAGCAGTACTTC. Amino acid sequence: CASSDSQGIQYYEQYF.

The sample holds a few counts of this clonotype. The rearrangement links TRBV11-2 to TRBJ2-7; 11 nucleotides match TRBD2. This CDR3 spans 15 amino acids. V trimming: 2 bases; J trimming: 3 bases; junction bases outside the gene matches: 3. From germline, CDR1 is SGHAT and CDR2 FQNNGV. The CDR3 loop reads CASSLTSGSLYEQYF. The CDR3 DNA is TGTGCCAGCAGCTTAACTAGCGGGAGTCTCTACGAGCAGTACTTC.

This clonotype has at least ten counts. CDR3 residues: CASSQGRGTEAFF. CDR3 bases: TGTGCCAGCAGCCAAGGCAGGGGCACTGAAGCTTTCTTT. This sequence joins TRBV14 and TRBJ1-1; D is perhaps TRBD1 (6 bases). V was cut by 1 base and J by 4 bases, with 7 bases left in between. The CDR3 loop spans 13 amino acids. The germline CDR1 and CDR2 sequences are SGHDN and FVKESK.

The sample holds a few counts of this clonotype. Its ends do not fully match the called genes, so a read error is possible. The chain has TRBV19 and TRBJ1-2; TRBD1 is a possible D gene (5 bases). The CDR3 has 14 amino acids. Germline loops: CDR1 LNHDA, CDR2 SQIVND (reference sequence). CDR3 DNA: TGTGCCAGTAGTATCCCCCGGGGACTCTATGACTACACCTTC. This gives the protein CASSIPRGLYDYTF.

This clonotype occurred many times. CDR3 DNA: TGTGCCAGCAGGTGGACTCTAGAGACCCAGTACTTC. This gives the protein CASRWTLETQYF. The chain joins TRBV6-1 to TRBJ2-5; perhaps TRBD2 as D (5 bases). V was cut by 6 bases and J by 4 bases, with 9 bases left in between. The CDR3 extends over 12 amino acids. The germline gives CDR1 MNHNS, CDR2 SASEGT.

This clonotype was seen ten or more times. The chain combines TRBV5-6 with TRBJ1-5; D possibly corresponds to TRBD1 (5 bases). Germline V lookup: CDR1 SGHDT, CDR2 YYEEEE. The CDR3 is 15 residues long. V was clipped by 4 bases and J by 3 bases, with 14 bases between them. This CDR3 is CASSAGPLANQPQHF. CDR3 DNA: TGTGCCAGCAGCGCGGGACCGCTAGCCAATCAGCCCCAGCATTTT. Full variable domain (missing parts from reference TRBV5-6 and TRBJ1-5): DAGVTQSPTHLIKTRGQQVTLRCSPKSGHDTVSWYQQALGQGPQFIFQYYEEEERQRGNFPDRFSGHQFPNYSSELNVNALLLGDSALYLCASSAGPLANQPQHFGDGTRLSIL.

This clonotype was counted at least ten times. The junction departs from the called germline gene at one end, perhaps through a read error. The gene calls are TRBV7-7 and TRBJ2-1, with D perhaps TRBD2 (6 bases). Germline-derived CDR1 and CDR2 are SSHAT and FNYEAQ (reference sequence). The CDR3 consists of 16 residues. The CDR3 sequence is CASSLSGTSVANEQFF. For the CDR3, the DNA is TGTGCTAGCAGCTTATCGGGGACTTCCGTAGCCAATGAGCAGTTCTTC.

This clonotype was picked up a small number of times. The CDR3 loop is CASSPREGTRGLEQYF. The CDR3 coding sequence is TGTGCCAGCAGCCCGCGTGAGGGGACTAGAGGTCTCGAGCAGTACTTC. The chain joins TRBV5-8 to TRBJ2-7; TRBD2 matches at 8 bases. This CDR3 has 16 residues. The trim removed 4 bases at V and 6 bases at J, leaving 15 bases unmatched. Germline lookup yields CDR1 SGHTS and CDR2 YDEGEE.

This clonotype was detected many times. V usage is TRBV12-3 or TRBV12-4 and J usage is TRBJ2-7; maybe TRBD1 (5 bases). V was pared by 2 bases and J by 3 bases, with 17 bases between. The CDR3 has 16 amino acids. In nucleotides, the CDR3 is TGTGCCAGCAGTTTAACGGCGTTCCCAGACAGCTACGAGCAGTACTTC. Residues: CASSLTAFPDSYEQYF.

This clonotype was detected ten times or more. V and J are TRBV7-9 and TRBJ2-1, with D tentatively TRBD1 or TRBD2 (5 bases each). V lost 2 bases and J 0 bases, leaving 14 bases between the germline ends. This CDR3 is built from 17 residues. The germline V gene has CDR1 SEHNR and CDR2 FQNEAQ (reference sequence). CDR3 residues: CASSLSGTHSSYNEQFF. As DNA, the CDR3 is TGTGCCAGCAGCTTAAGTGGGACCCATAGCTCCTACAATGAGCAGTTCTTC.

This clonotype was seen repeatedly, ten times or more. The rearrangement links TRBV7-6 to TRBJ2-3; 11 bases align to TRBD2. Germline CDR1 and CDR2: SGHVS and FNYEAQ. The CDR3 is made up of 18 amino acids. J gave up 0 bases and V 4 bases, and 9 bases lay outside the gene matches. This chain's CDR3 is CASSYGLAGEISTDTQYF. The CDR3 DNA reads TGTGCCAGCAGCTACGGACTAGCGGGCGAAATTAGCACAGATACGCAGTATTTT.

This clonotype was seen at least ten times. In DNA form, the CDR3 reads TGTGCCAGCAGCCAAGGGCTGGCAAACTACGAGCAGTACTTC. Protein: CASSQGLANYEQYF. The rearrangement uses TRBV3-1 and TRBJ2-7; D is unclear. Germline V CDR1 and CDR2: LGHDT, YNNKEL (reference sequence). CDR3 length: 14 residues. Trimming shortened V by 1 base and J by 3 bases, and 10 bases separated the two germline ends.

V usage is TRBV29-1 and J usage is TRBJ2-7; 16 bases agree with TRBD2. From germline, CDR1 is SQVTM and CDR2 ANQGSEA. CDR3 length: 15 residues. V shed 6 bases, J shed 5 bases, and the junction held 7 bases outside the gene matches. CDR3 coding DNA: TGCAGCGTCGACGGGACTAGCGGGAGGGCCAACGAGCAGTACTTC. It specifies CSVDGTSGRANEQYF.